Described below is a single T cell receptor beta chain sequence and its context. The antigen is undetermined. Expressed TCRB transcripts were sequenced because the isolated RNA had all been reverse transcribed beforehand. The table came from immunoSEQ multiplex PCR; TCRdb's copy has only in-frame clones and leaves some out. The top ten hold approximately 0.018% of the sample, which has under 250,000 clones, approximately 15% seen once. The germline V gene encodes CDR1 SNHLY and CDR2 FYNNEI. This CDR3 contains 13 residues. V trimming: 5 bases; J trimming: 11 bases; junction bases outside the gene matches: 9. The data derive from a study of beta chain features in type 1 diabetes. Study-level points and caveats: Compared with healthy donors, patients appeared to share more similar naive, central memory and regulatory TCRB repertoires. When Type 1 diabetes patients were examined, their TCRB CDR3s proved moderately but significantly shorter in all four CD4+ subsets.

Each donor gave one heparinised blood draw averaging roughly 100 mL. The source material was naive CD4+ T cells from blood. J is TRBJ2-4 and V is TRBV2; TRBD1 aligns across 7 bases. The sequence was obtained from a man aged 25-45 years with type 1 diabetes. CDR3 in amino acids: CASSLTGDSVQYF. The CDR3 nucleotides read TGTGCCAGCAGTTTAACAGGGGACAGCGTTCAGTACTTC.